This T cell receptor (beta chain) comes out of a study of shared clonotypes between healthy human individuals. Background on the study: Plates per donor: three CD4 naive, three CD4 memory, two CD8 naive, one CD8 memory. Points from the study as a whole: Generation of non-shared clonotypes was less probable than generation of clonotypes shared by all four donors. Sequencing depth was a factor that was expected to affect clonotype sharing among donors.

The repertoire was sequenced with immunoSEQ multiplex PCR; TCRdb's copy has only in-frame clones and lacks some. The top ten hold approximately 1.7% of the sample, which has millions of clones, about 92% seen once. The germline gives CDR1 GTSNPN, CDR2 SVGIG (reference sequence). V was cut by 0 bases and J by 8 bases, with 10 bases left in between. There are 13 residues in the CDR3. CD45RO-negative, CCR7-selected cells formed the naive CD8 fraction, which excluded terminally differentiated effector memory CD45RA+ cells. As for this clone: The antigen is undetermined.

This clonotype originated in a man between 18 and 29 years old in good health. Some clones in this sample may be carry-over from other donors' samples. The chain uses TRBV30 and TRBJ2-2, with D possibly TRBD2 on 5 matching bases. Sequenced sample: naive CD8+ T cells from PBMCs. Here the CDR3 DNA reads TGTGCCTGGAGTGTACTAGGTCCGGGGGAGCTGTTTTTT. Amino acids: CAWSVLGPGELFF.